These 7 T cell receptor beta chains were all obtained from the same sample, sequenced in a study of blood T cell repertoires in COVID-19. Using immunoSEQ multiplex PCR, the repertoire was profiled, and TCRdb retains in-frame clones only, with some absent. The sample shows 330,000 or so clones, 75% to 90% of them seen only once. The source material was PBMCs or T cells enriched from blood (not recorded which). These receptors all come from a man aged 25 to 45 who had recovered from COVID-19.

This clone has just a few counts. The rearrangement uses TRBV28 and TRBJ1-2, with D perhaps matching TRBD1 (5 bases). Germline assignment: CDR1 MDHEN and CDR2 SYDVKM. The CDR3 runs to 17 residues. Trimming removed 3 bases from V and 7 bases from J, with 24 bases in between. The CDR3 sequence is CASSFQSGGVRVLGYTF. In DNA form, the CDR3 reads TGTGCCAGCAGTTTCCAATCGGGAGGGGTTCGCGTGCTTGGCTACACCTTC.

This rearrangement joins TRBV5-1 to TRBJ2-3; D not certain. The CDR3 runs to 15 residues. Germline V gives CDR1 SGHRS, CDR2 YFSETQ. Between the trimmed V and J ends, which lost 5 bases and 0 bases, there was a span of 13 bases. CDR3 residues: CASRSADTSTDTQYF. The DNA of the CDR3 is TGCGCCAGCAGGTCGGCGGATACTAGCACAGATACGCAGTATTTT.

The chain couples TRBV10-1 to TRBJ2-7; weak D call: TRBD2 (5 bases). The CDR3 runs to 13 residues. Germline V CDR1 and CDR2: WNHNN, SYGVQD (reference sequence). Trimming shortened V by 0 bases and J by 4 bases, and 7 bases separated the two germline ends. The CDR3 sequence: CASSESGKYEQYF. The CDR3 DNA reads TGCGCCAGCAGTGAGTCCGGGAAATACGAGCAGTACTTC.

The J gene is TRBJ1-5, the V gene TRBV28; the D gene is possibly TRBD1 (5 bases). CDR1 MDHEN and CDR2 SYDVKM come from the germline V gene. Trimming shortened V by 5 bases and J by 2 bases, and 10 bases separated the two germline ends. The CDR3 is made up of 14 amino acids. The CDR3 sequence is CASSPGFGNQPQHF. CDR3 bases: TGTGCCAGCAGTCCAGGGTTTGGCAATCAGCCCCAGCATTTT.

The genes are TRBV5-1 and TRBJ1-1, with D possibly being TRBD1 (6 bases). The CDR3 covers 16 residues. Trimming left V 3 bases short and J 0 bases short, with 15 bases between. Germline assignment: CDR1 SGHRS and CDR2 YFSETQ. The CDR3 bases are TGCGCCAGCAGCTCCAATCGAGGGGGAATGAACACTGAAGCTTTCTTT. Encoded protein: CASSSNRGGMNTEAFF.

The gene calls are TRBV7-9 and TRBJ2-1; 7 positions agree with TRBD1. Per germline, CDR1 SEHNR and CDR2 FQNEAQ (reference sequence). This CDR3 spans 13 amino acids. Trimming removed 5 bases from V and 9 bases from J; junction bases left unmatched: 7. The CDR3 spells CASSTTGDTEQFF. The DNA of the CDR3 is TGTGCCAGCAGCACAACAGGGGACACTGAGCAGTTCTTC.

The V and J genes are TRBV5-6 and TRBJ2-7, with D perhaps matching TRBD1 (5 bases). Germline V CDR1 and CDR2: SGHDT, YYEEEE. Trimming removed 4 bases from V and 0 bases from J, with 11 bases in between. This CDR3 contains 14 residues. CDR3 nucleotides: TGTGCCAGCAGCGTAGACAGTTTCTCCTACGAGCAGTACTTC. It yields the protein CASSVDSFSYEQYF.